This T cell receptor beta chain was sequenced during a study of PD-L1 blockade in urothelial cancer. Study-wide context: Patients' atezolizumab regimen, 1,200 mg intravenously every 3 weeks, began in about 2014. Investigators checked blood 3 weeks (second dose) and 6 weeks after treatment start.

A note on this clone: The target antigen is unknown.

Trimming left V 0 bases short and J 4 bases short, with 13 bases between. CDR3 length: 15 amino acids. The V gene's germline CDR1 is SGHDT and CDR2 YYEEEE. The study, taken as a whole, reports: Durable-benefit patients had greater expansion of tumor-associated blood clones at 3 weeks.

This table comes from immunoSEQ multiplex PCR, and its TCRdb copy is limited to in-frame clones, with some not included. Of tens of thousands of clones detected, roughly 84% appear once; the ten largest clones hold 9.6%. V gene TRBV5-6 combines with J gene TRBJ2-5; no firm D call. The TCR was taken from a man between 65 and 85 years old with urothelial cancer. The source material was PBMCs, sampled around atezolizumab (anti-PD-L1) treatment. The CDR3 region is CASSLDSRYVETQYF. The CDR3 DNA follows: TGTGCCAGCAGCTTGGACAGCCGCTATGTAGAGACCCAGTACTTC.